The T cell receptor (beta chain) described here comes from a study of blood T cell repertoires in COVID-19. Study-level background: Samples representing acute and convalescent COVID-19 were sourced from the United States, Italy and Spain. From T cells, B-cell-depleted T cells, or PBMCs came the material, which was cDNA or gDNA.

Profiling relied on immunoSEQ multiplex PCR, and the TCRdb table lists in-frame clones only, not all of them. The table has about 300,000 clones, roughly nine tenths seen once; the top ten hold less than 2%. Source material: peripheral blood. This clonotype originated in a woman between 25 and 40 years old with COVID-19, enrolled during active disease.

CDR3 sequence reads: CATSAGQETQYF. The CDR3 region has the DNA TGTGCCACCAGTGCGGGGCAAGAGACCCAGTACTTC. The chain employs TRBV24-1 and TRBJ2-5; a weak D match, TRBD2 (5 bases). Trimming removed 5 bases from V and 2 bases from J, with 5 bases in between. The CDR3 spans 12 residues. Germline loops: CDR1 KGHDR, CDR2 SFDVKD.